The clone carrying this T cell receptor (beta chain) was seen a handful of times. Its antigen remains unknown. The sample belongs to a study of T-cell memory formation after mild COVID-19. Notes on the study in general: Contracting clones localized mainly to CM and EM when CD4+ and mainly to EMRA when CD8+.

Amplification by 5'RACE using constant-segment primers produced TCR alpha and TCR beta cDNA libraries that carried sample barcodes and UMIs. TCRdb processed the 5' RACE reads anew with MiXCR; each CDR3 protein has one entry. Of more than 250,000 distinct CDR3 sequences detected, 16% appear once; the ten largest clones hold 20% to 25%. Germline CDR1 reads SEHNR; CDR2 reads FQNEAQ (reference sequence). The CDR3 length is 15 residues. J lost 5 bases, V lost 5 bases, and 5 bases had no gene match. The clonotype comes from a young man who had mild COVID-19 (a few samples of this study predate the infection). Cell type and time point are not known. The J gene is TRBJ2-1, the V gene TRBV7-9; the match to TRBD2 covers 11 bases. Material: PBMCs or a T cell subset sorted from them (not recorded which). Here the CDR3 reads CASSVGLAANNEQFF. CDR3 in DNA: TGTGCCAGCAGCGTGGGACTAGCGGCTAACAATGAGCAGTTCTTC.